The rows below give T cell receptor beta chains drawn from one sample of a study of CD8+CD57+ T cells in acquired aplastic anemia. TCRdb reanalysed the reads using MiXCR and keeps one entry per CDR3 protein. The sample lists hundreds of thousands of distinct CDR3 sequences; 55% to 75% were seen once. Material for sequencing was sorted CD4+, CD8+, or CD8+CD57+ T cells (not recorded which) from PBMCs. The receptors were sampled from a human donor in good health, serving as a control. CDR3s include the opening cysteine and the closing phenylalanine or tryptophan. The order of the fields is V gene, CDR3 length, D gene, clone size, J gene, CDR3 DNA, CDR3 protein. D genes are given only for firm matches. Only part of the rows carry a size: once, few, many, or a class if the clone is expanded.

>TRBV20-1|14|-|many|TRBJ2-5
TGCAGTGCTAATCGGGCGGGGTCAAAAGAGACCCAGTACTTC
CSANRAGSKETQYF
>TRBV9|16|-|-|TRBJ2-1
-
CASSDPRTEAFFEQFF
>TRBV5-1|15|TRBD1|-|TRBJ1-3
TGCGCCAGCGGAACCGGGACAGGGGTGGGCTGCACCATATATTTT
CASGTGTGVGCTIYF
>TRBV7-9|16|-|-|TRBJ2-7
TGTGCCAGCAGCGTATCCCCGGGATCTTATTCCTACGAGCAGTACTTC
CASSVSPGSYSYEQYF
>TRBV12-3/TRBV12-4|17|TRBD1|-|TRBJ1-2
TGTGCCAGCAGGAAATCCGGGACAGGGAGCGCTAACTATGGCTACACCTTC
CASRKSGTGSANYGYTF
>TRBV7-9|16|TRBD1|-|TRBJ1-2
TGTGCCAGCAGCTTGTCAGGGGGGGGGTCTAGCTGTGGCTACACCTTC
CASSLSGGGSSCGYTF
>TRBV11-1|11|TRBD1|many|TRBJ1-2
TGTGCCAGCGGACAGGACTATGGCTACACCTTC
CASGQDYGYTF
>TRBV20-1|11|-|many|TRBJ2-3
TGCAGTGCTAGACGACACGATACGCAGTATTTT
CSARRHDTQYF
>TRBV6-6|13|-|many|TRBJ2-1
TGTGCCAGCAGAAATGGGGGCTACAATGAGCAGTTCTTC
CASRNGGYNEQFF
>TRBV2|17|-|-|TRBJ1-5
TGTGCCAGCAGTGAACCGATTATACGGAGCTGCAATCAGCGCCAGCATTTT
CASSEPIIRSCNQRQHF
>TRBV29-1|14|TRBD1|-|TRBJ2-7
TGCAGCGTCCGGACGACAGGGGGGACCTACGAGCAGTACTTC
CSVRTTGGTYEQYF
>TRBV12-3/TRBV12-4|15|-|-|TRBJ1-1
TGTGCCAGCAGACCCTCAGGAGCTTTGAACACTGAAGCTTTCTTT
CASRPSGALNTEAFF
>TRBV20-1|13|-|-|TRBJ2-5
TGCAGTGCTAGAGCTGGGGGGTCAGAGACCCAGTACTTC
CSARAGGSETQYF
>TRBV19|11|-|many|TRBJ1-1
TGTGCCAGTAGTGAGAGGACCGATGCTTTCTTT
CASSERTDAFF
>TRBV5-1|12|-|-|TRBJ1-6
TGCGCCAGCAGCTGGAGTGACAGTGCCAACCACTTT
CASSWSDSANHF
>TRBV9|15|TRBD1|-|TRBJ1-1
TGTGCCAGCAGCGTGGAGGGGGCGAACGGCGCTGAAGCTTTCTTT
CASSVEGANGAEAFF
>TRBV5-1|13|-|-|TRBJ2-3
TGTGCCAGCAGCTTGGAGGGGGGATACACGCAGTATTTT
CASSLEGGYTQYF
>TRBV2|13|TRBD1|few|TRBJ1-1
TGTGCCAGCAACAACAGGGGGCAGACTGAAGCTTTCTTT
CASNNRGQTEAFF
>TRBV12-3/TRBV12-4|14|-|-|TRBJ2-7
TGTGCCAGCAGTCCGACTGTGCCTCTCTACGAGCAGTACTTC
CASSPTVPLYEQYF
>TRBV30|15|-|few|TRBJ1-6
TGTGCCTGGAGTGGAACACGGGGACGATCTTCACCCCTCCACTTT
CAWSGTRGRSSPLHF
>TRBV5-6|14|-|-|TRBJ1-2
TGTGCCAGCAGCTTGGTCCTGGGGGGAGTTGGCTACACCTTC
CASSLVLGGVGYTF
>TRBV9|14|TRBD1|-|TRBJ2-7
TGTGCCAGCAGCGTAGGGCAGGGGGAACCCTACGAGCACTTC
CASSVGQGEPYEHF
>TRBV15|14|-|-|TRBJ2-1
TGTGCCACCAGCAGGGTAGGCTCCTACAATGAGCAGTTCTTC
CATSRVGSYNEQFF
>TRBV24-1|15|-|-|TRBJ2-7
TGTGCCATCAGTGGGGCGATACTTGGGGCCAGCGAGCAGTACTTC
CAISGAILGASEQYF
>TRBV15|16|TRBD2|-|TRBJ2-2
TGTGCCACAAAACCCCGGACTAGCGCGAACACCGGGGAGCTGTTTTTT
CATKPRTSANTGELFF
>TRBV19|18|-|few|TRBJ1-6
TGTGCCAGTAGTTCCGGACATCCTTCAAGCTCCTATAATTCACCCCTCCACTTT
CASSSGHPSSSYNSPLHF
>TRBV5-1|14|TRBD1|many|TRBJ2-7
TGCGCCAGCAGCCGGACAGGACAATCCTACAAGCAGTACTTC
CASSRTGQSYKQYF
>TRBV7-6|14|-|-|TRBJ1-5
TGTGCTAGCAGCTTACGGGGGGGCGAGCACTACAACTTCTTT
CASSLRGGEHYNFF
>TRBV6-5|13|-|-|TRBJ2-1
TGTGCCAGGCCAGAGTTGGAGGGTGGTGAGCAGTTCTTC
CARPELEGGEQFF
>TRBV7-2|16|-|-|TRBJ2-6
TGTGCCAGCAGCGTCCGCCCCCACTATCAGTCCAACGTCCTGACTTTC
CASSVRPHYQSNVLTF
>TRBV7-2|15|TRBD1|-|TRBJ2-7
TGTGCCAGCAGCTTAGCGGGGACAGGGGTAGGCGAGCAGTACTTC
CASSLAGTGVGEQYF
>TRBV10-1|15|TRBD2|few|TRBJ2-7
TGCGCCAGCAGCCAAGGGGGACTAGCCCGTTACGAGCAGTACTTC
CASSQGGLARYEQYF
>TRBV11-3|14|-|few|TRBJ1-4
TGTGCCAGCAGCCTACCTTATGGGTATGAAAAACTGTTTTTT
CASSLPYGYEKLFF
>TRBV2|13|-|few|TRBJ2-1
TGTGCCAGCAGTGAACTAGCCTTCTATGAGCAGTTCTTC
CASSELAFYEQFF
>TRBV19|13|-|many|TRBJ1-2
TGTGCCAGTAGTATGGACACCTTGGGTGGCTACACCTTC
CASSMDTLGGYTF
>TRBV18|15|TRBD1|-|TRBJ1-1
TGTGCCAGCTCCCCCAGGGGGGCTAGGGACACTGAAGCTTTCTTT
CASSPRGARDTEAFF
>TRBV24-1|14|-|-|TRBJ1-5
TGTGCCACCAGTGATTTGGACAGCAATCAGCCCCAGCATTTT
CATSDLDSNQPQHF